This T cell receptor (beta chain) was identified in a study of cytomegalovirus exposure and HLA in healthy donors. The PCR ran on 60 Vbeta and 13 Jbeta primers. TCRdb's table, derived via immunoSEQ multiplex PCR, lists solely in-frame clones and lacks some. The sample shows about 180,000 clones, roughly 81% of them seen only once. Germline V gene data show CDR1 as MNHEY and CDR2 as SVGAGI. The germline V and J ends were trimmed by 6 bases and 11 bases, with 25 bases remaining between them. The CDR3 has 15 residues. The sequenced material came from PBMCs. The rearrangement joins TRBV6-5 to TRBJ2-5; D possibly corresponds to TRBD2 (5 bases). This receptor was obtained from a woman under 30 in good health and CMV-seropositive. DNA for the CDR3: TGTGCCAGCAGAGACGACACGGGGATAGTTTGGGAGCAGTACTTC. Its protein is CASRDDTGIVWEQYF.